Listed below are T cell receptor beta chains from one sample, sequenced in a study of multiple sclerosis patients with progressive multifocal leukoencephalopathy. Assay used: immunoSEQ multiplex PCR; TCRdb lists only in-frame clones, some missing. The sample holds about 31,000 clones, roughly 86% seen once. Here the sequenced sample was PBMCs, taken from a patient treated with natalizumab. The source of these receptors is a woman in her forties with progressive multifocal leukoencephalopathy. Each CDR3 is given with its conserved first and last residue. The D gene is left open where the match is weak. A clone size is listed for some rows: how often the clone was seen (once, few, many), or a class if it is expanded.

CDR3	DNA	V	D	size	J
CAWSVRTGVNTGELFF	TGTGCCTGGAGTGTACGGACAGGGGTGAACACCGGGGAGCTGTTTTTT	TRBV30	TRBD1	.	TRBJ2-2
CASSFVARADSFLETQYF	TGTGCCAGCAGCTTCGTGGCTAGGGCGGACAGTTTCTTGGAGACCCAGTACTTC	TRBV7-6	.	.	TRBJ2-5
CASRATNEKLFF	TGTGCCAGCAGGGCAACTAATGAAAAACTGTTTTTT	TRBV7-2	.	.	TRBJ1-4
CASSSQGARLKLFF	TGTGCCAGCAGTTCACAGGGGGCCCGGCTAAAACTGTTTTTT	TRBV27	TRBD1	.	TRBJ1-4
CSVELWGYEQYF	TGCAGCGTTGAATTGTGGGGCTACGAGCAGTACTTC	TRBV29-1	.	.	TRBJ2-7
CASSQDPPGGRTYNEQFF	TGCGCCAGCAGCCAGGATCCCCCCGGCGGGAGGACCTACAATGAGCAGTTCTTC	TRBV4-3	TRBD2	.	TRBJ2-1
CASSVGQGYEQYF	TGTGCCAGCAGCGTGGGACAGGGCTACGAGCAGTACTTC	TRBV7-8	TRBD1	.	TRBJ2-7
CASSGSSYEQYF	TGTGCCAGCAGTGGCAGCTCCTACGAGCAGTACTTC	TRBV2	.	.	TRBJ2-7
CASSLRRTTDTQYF	TGTGCCAGCAGCTTACGCCGAACCACAGATACGCAGTATTTT	TRBV7-2	.	few	TRBJ2-3
CASSLVERGNEQFF	TGTGCCAGCAGTTTAGTGGAGAGGGGCAATGAGCAGTTCTTC	TRBV27	.	.	TRBJ2-1
CASRLQGAGANVLTF	TGTGCCAGCAGGCTACAGGGGGCTGGGGCCAACGTCCTGACTTTC	TRBV6-5	TRBD1	.	TRBJ2-6
CATSKRLAGSSYEQYF	TGTGCCACCAGCAAACGGCTAGCGGGGTCATCCTACGAGCAGTACTTC	TRBV15	TRBD2	.	TRBJ2-7